These 23 T cell receptor beta chains came from one sample sequenced in a study of blood T cell repertoires in COVID-19. TCRdb's table, derived via immunoSEQ multiplex PCR, lists solely in-frame clones and lacks some. This repertoire shows some 190,000 clones, around 82% found once; its top ten account for approximately 4.3%. The specimen sequenced was PBMCs or T cells enriched from blood (not recorded which). These receptor sequences come from a young man with acute COVID-19.

This chain uses TRBV5-1 with TRBJ2-1, with 14 nucleotides matching TRBD2. Germline V gene lookup returns CDR1 SGHRS and CDR2 YFSETQ. The CDR3 contains 14 residues. J was trimmed by 7 bases and V by 6 bases; bases with no gene match: 3. The chain's CDR3 is CASMRLAGGNEQFF. The CDR3 DNA is TGCGCCAGCATGCGACTAGCGGGGGGGAATGAGCAGTTCTTC.

This clone showed up just once. The rearrangement uses TRBV27 and TRBJ2-2; TRBD1 matches at 9 bases. CDR3 length: 16 amino acids. In germline, CDR1 is MNHEY, CDR2 SMNVEV (reference sequence). V trimming: 5 bases; J trimming: 6 bases; junction bases outside the gene matches: 10. The CDR3 DNA sequence: TGTGCCAGCAGTCTCAGCTATACAGGGGGCTCCGGGGAGCTGTTTTTT. Its protein is CASSLSYTGGSGELFF.

The V gene is TRBV6-5, the J gene TRBJ1-1, with 9 bases fitting TRBD1. Germline trimming cut 6 bases from V and 3 bases from J; bases unmatched to any gene: 2. This CDR3 is built from 13 residues. CDR1 and CDR2 from the germline V gene are MNHEY and SVGAGI. The CDR3 coding sequence is TGTGCCAGCAGGGGACAGGGCTACACTGAAGCTTTCTTT. This gives the protein CASRGQGYTEAFF.

The chain is built from TRBV19 and TRBJ2-3; weak D call: TRBD1 (5 bases). Trimming pared 3 bases from V and 0 bases from J, leaving 13 bases between. Germline-derived CDR1 and CDR2 are LNHDA and SQIVND (reference sequence). The length of the CDR3 is 16 residues. The CDR3 protein is CASSMGLGASTDTQYF. The CDR3, as DNA: TGTGCCAGTAGTATGGGGCTAGGTGCTAGCACAGATACGCAGTATTTT.

This clone was seen a few times. The chain couples TRBV6-1 to TRBJ2-1, with D tentatively TRBD2 (7 bases). V was pared by 1 base and J by 4 bases, with 11 bases between. CDR1 and CDR2 (germline): MNHNS, SASEGT. The CDR3 consists of 15 residues. The DNA of the CDR3 is TGTGCCAGCAGTGAAGGGGGAGGGGGATACAATGAGCAGTTCTTC. Its translation is CASSEGGGGYNEQFF.

The rearrangement uses TRBV27 and TRBJ2-1; a weak D match, TRBD2 (6 bases). Germline V gene sequence: CDR1 MNHEY, CDR2 SMNVEV (reference sequence). Trimming cost V 5 bases and J 9 bases, with 20 bases left between them. The CDR3 contains 15 residues. The chain's CDR3 is CASSAPTSIRSEQFF. The DNA of the CDR3 is TGTGCCAGCAGTGCCCCCACTAGCATAAGGAGTGAGCAGTTCTTC.

The V gene is TRBV11-1, the J gene TRBJ2-2, with 11 nucleotides matching TRBD2. Germline V gene sequence: CDR1 SGHAT, CDR2 FQDESV (reference sequence). CDR3 length: 15 residues. V lost 7 bases and J lost 6; bases outside the gene matches: 7. CDR3 amino acids: CASTLLGLAAGELFF. CDR3 DNA sequence: TGTGCCAGCACCTTGTTGGGACTAGCGGCCGGGGAGCTGTTTTTT. The full variable domain, with the rest looked up from reference TRBV11-1 and TRBJ2-2, is EAEVAQSPRYKITEKSQAVAFWCDPISGHATLYWYRQILGQGPELLVQFQDESVVDDSQLPKDRFSAERLKGVDSTLKIQPAELGDSAMYLCASTLLGLAAGELFFGEGSRLTVL.

V and J are TRBV5-1 and TRBJ2-1; 8 bases match TRBD2. The CDR3 covers 18 residues. CDR1 and CDR2 (germline): SGHRS, YFSETQ. Unmatched junction bases numbered 10, after V lost 0 bases and J lost 2 bases. CDR3 nucleotides: TGCGCCAGCAGCTTGGCGGCGGGGGGTCGTCAAACCTACAATGAGCAGTTCTTC. It specifies CASSLAAGGRQTYNEQFF.

The rearrangement uses TRBV11-2 and TRBJ2-3; TRBD2 matches at 15 bases. CDR1 is SGHAT and CDR2 is FQNNGV in the germline V gene. V gave up 1 base and J gave up 5 bases; unmatched junction bases: 4. This CDR3 spans 17 amino acids. This CDR3 reads CASSLGGLAGGQDTQYF. The CDR3 nucleotides are TGTGCCAGCAGCTTAGGTGGACTAGCGGGGGGGCAAGATACGCAGTATTTT.

The chain employs TRBV19 and TRBJ1-5; no clear D. Trimming cost V 4 bases and J 9 bases, with 7 bases left between them. Germline values: CDR1 LNHDA, CDR2 SQIVND (reference sequence). The CDR3 spans 11 residues. CDR3 sequence reads: CASSTAGPQHF. The CDR3 bases are TGTGCCAGTAGTACGGCGGGGCCCCAGCATTTT. The whole variable domain, remainder taken from reference TRBV19 and TRBJ1-5, is DGGITQSPKYLFRKEGQNVTLSCEQNLNHDAMYWYRQDPGQGLRLIYYSQIVNDFQKGDIAEGYSVSREKKESFPLTVTSAQKNPTAFYLCASSTAGPQHFGDGTRLSIL.

The chain joins TRBV7-3 to TRBJ2-7; D is possibly TRBD2 (7 bases). The V gene's germline CDR1 is SGHTA and CDR2 FQGTGA. The CDR3 runs 14 residues. Trimming left V 5 bases short and J 2 bases short, with 13 bases between. The CDR3 here is CASSLSGGTYEQYF. For the CDR3, the DNA is TGTGCCAGCAGCCTTTCGGGGGGCACCTACGAGCAGTACTTC.

This chain links TRBV6-5 with TRBJ1-2; 11 bases align to TRBD1. Germline assignment: CDR1 MNHEY and CDR2 SVGAGI. Trimming cost V 7 bases and J 2 bases; bases outside gene matches: 6. The CDR3 totals 15 residues. The CDR3 is CASITRDRGNYGYTF. The DNA for the CDR3 is TGTGCCAGCATCACGCGGGACAGGGGGAACTATGGCTACACCTTC.

In its sample, this clone was seen a few times. The chain is built from TRBV6-5 and TRBJ1-3; 11 bases line up with TRBD1. The length of the CDR3 is 14 residues. V was clipped by 7 bases and J by 7 bases; unmatched bases: 6. CDR1 and CDR2 from the germline V gene are MNHEY and SVGAGI. The DNA of the CDR3 is TGTGCCAGCATCCGAGGGACAGGGGGGAACACCATATATTTT. This gives the protein CASIRGTGGNTIYF.

The rearrangement links TRBV11-2 to TRBJ1-5, with 9 nucleotides matching TRBD1. The CDR3 loop spans 15 amino acids. The germline gives CDR1 SGHAT, CDR2 FQNNGV. Germline trimming cut 5 bases from V and 1 base from J; bases unmatched to any gene: 3. The CDR3 coding sequence is TGTGCCAGCAGCCCGGACAGGGGAAGCAATCAGCCCCAGCATTTT. Its translation is CASSPDRGSNQPQHF.

V and J are TRBV5-5 and TRBJ2-1; 12 bases match TRBD1. Per germline, CDR1 SGHKS and CDR2 YYEKEE (reference sequence). The V and J ends lost 4 bases and 7 bases, in that order; junction bases with no gene match: 3. The CDR3 sequence is 14 residues long. The CDR3 bases are TGTGCCAGCAGCCCGGGACAGGGGGCTAATGAGCAGTTCTTC. Its translation: CASSPGQGANEQFF.

The chain uses TRBV7-2 and TRBJ2-5; 10 bases are shared with TRBD2. V shed 7 bases and J 3 bases; nucleotides not matched to a gene: 8. The CDR3 has 15 amino acids. Germline CDR1 reads SGHTA; CDR2 reads FQGNSA. The CDR3 DNA is TGTGCCAGCAACCCTAGCGGGGGTCCCAAAGAGACCCAGTACTTC. Amino acids: CASNPSGGPKETQYF.

The table lists this clone with many counts. CDR3 loop: CASRRPGNTIYF. Here the CDR3 DNA reads TGTGCCAGCAGGCGGCCTGGAAACACCATATATTTT. This chain connects TRBV6-6 to TRBJ1-3; D gene unclear. Germline V gives CDR1 MNHNY, CDR2 SVGAGI (reference sequence). The CDR3 consists of 12 residues. V lost 6 bases, J lost 2 bases, and 5 bases lay in between.

The chain carries TRBV4-1 and TRBJ1-5; D not certain. The CDR3 is made up of 15 amino acids. Germline V gene lookup returns CDR1 MGHRA and CDR2 YSYEKL. Trimming stripped 0 bases from V and 3 bases from J, with 9 bases between. The CDR3 here is CASSQESIANQPQHF. DNA of the CDR3: TGCGCCAGCAGCCAAGAAAGTATAGCCAATCAGCCCCAGCATTTT.

This clone has a single count. This sequence joins TRBV7-9 and TRBJ1-1; 8 bases line up with TRBD1. The CDR3 contains 17 residues. Trimming cost V 0 bases and J 1 base; bases outside gene matches: 7. The V gene's germline CDR1 is SEHNR and CDR2 FQNEAQ (reference sequence). For the CDR3, the DNA is TGTGCCAGCAGCTTAGCTACAGGGGGGTCGCAGAACACTGAAGCTTTCTTT. It codes for CASSLATGGSQNTEAFF.

The chain employs TRBV3-1 (or the pseudogene TRBV3-2) and TRBJ1-6; tentative D call: TRBD1 (6 bases). Deletions cut 2 bases from V and 10 bases from J, with 12 bases between. The germline gives CDR1 LGHDT, CDR2 YNNKEL (reference sequence). The CDR3 is 14 amino acids. The CDR3 DNA reads TGTGCCAGCAGCCAATTTACAGGGCGGTCACCCCTCCACTTT. Translated: CASSQFTGRSPLHF.

DNA of the CDR3: TGTGCCAGCAGTGACTCAGAGTACAATGAGCAGTTCTTC. It specifies CASSDSEYNEQFF. The chain combines TRBV6-4 with TRBJ2-1; D call uncertain. The CDR3 extends over 13 amino acids. Per the germline V gene, CDR1 is MRHNA and CDR2 is SNTAGT. V was trimmed by 0 bases and J by 4 bases, leaving 4 bases between them.

The chain carries TRBV27 and TRBJ1-1; possible D gene TRBD1, 6 bases. V shed 4 bases and J shed 1 base, with 7 bases lying between them. CDR1 and CDR2 from the germline V gene are MNHEY and SMNVEV (reference sequence). This CDR3 spans 13 amino acids. In nucleotides, the CDR3 is TGTGCCAGCAGTTGGGACACGAACACTGAAGCTTTCTTT. This encodes CASSWDTNTEAFF.

V and J are TRBV2 and TRBJ1-1; D ambiguous. This CDR3 is 14 amino acids long. In germline, CDR1 is SNHLY, CDR2 FYNNEI. V was pared by 2 bases and J by 7 bases, with 14 bases between. CDR3 sequence (DNA): TGTGCCAGCAGTGAAACTAGGGTGGGTGGTGAAGCTTTCTTT. Amino acid sequence: CASSETRVGGEAFF.